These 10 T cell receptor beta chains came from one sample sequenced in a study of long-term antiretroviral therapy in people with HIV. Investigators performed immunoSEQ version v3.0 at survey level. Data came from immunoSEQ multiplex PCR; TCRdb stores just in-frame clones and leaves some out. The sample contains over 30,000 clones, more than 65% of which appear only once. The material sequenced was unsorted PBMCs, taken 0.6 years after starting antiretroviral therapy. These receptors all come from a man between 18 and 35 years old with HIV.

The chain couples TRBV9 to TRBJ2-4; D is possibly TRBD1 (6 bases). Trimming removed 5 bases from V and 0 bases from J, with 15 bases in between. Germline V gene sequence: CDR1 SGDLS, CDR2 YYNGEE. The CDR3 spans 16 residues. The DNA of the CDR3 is TGTGCCAGCAGTGTGATGGACAGTCTAGCCAAAAACATTCAGTACTTC. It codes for CASSVMDSLAKNIQYF.

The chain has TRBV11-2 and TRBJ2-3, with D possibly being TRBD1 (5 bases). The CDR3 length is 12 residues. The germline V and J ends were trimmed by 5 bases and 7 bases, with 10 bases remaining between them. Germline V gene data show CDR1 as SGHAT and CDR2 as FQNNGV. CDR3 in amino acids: CASSPTENTQYF. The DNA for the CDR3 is TGTGCCAGCAGCCCGACAGAAAATACGCAGTATTTT.

CDR3 loop: CASSPGQFSDEKLFF. As DNA, the CDR3 is TGTGCCAGTAGCCCCGGACAGTTCAGTGATGAAAAACTGTTTTTT. The chain employs TRBV19 and TRBJ1-4, with a possible D match to TRBD1 (6 bases). Between the trimmed V and J ends, which lost 6 bases and 6 bases, there was a span of 17 bases. Germline assignment: CDR1 LNHDA and CDR2 SQIVND (reference sequence). CDR3 length: 15 amino acids.

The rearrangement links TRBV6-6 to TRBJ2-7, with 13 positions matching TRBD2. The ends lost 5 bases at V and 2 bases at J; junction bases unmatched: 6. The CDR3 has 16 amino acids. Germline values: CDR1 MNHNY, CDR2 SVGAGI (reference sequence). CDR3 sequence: CASSQDGLAGAYEQYF. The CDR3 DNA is TGTGCCAGCAGTCAGGACGGACTAGCGGGAGCCTACGAGCAGTACTTC.

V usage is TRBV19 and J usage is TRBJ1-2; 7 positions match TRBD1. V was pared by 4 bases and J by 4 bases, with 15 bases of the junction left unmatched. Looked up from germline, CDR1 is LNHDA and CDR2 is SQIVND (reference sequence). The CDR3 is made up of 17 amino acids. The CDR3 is CASSSSRGQNGIYGYTF. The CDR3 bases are TGTGCCAGTAGTAGTTCCCGGGGACAGAACGGTATCTATGGCTACACCTTC.

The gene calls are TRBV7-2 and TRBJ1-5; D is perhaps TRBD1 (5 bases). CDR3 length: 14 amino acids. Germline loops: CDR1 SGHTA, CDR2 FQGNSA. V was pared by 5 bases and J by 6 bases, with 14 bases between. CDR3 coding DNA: TGTGCCAGCAGCCCCGCAGGGTCGACTCAGCCCCAGCATTTT. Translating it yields CASSPAGSTQPQHF.

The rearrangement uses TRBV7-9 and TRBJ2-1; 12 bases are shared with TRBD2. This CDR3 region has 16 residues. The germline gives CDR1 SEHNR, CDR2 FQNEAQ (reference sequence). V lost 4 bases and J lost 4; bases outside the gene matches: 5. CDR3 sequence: CASSSFGLAGYNEQFF. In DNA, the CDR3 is TGTGCCAGCAGCTCCTTCGGACTAGCGGGGTACAATGAGCAGTTCTTC.

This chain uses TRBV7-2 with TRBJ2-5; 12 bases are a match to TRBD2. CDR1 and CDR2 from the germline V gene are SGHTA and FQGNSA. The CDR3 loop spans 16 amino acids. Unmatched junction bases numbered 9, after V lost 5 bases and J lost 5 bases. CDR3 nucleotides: TGTGCCAGCAGCCGGGGGACTAGCGGGCATCGCGAGACCCAGTACTTC. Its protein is CASSRGTSGHRETQYF.

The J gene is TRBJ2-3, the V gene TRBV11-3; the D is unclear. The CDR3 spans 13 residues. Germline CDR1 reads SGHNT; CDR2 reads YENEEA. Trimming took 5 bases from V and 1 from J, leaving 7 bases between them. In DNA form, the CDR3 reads TGTGCCAGCAGCCCACCCGGCACAGATACGCAGTATTTT. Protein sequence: CASSPPGTDTQYF.

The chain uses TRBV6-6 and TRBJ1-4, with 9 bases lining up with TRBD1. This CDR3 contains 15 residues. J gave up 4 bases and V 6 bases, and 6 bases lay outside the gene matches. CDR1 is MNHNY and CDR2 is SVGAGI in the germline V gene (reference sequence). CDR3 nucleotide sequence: TGTGCCAGCAGGTTCCCGGGACAGGGTAATGAAAAACTGTTTTTT. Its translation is CASRFPGQGNEKLFF.